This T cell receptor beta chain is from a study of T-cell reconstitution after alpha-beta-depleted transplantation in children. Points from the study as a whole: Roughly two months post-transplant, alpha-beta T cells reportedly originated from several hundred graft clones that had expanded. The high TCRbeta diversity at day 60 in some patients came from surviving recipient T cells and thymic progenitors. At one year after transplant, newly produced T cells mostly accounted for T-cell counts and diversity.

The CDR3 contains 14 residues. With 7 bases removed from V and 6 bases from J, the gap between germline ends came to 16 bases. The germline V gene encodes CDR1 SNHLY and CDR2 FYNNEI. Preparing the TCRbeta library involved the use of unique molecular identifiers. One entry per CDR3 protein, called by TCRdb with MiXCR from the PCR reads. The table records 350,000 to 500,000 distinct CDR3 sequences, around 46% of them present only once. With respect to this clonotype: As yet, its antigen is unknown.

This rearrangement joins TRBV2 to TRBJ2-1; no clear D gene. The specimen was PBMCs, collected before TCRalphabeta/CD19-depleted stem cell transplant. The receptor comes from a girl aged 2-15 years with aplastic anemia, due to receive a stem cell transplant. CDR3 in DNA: TGTGCCAGCAAGCCTCCAGTCTCGGGCAATGAGCAGTTCTTC. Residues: CASKPPVSGNEQFF.